A single sample is the source of the 11 T cell receptor delta chains below, sequenced in a study of Vδ1+ human thymocytes. General study findings and limits: Thymic TRG and TRD repertoires appeared highly polyclonal, with Gaussian CDR3 length distributions.

RNA was extracted from the cells and then reverse transcribed. CDR3 amplicons came from multiplex PCR with pooled V-gene forward and constant-region reverse primers. TCRdb re-identified clones in the multiplex PCR reads via CATT. The sample lists about 20,000 delta-chain clones, 7.5% to 9% occurring once. Which antigens these TCRs recognize remains unknown. Sequencing input: Vdelta1+ gamma-delta thymocytes from the thymus. Regarding subset: FACS-sorted CD3+ TCRalphabeta- TCRVdelta1+ TCRVdelta2- thymocytes. These receptors were collected from a child less than two years old who had congenital heart surgery.

The chain employs TRDV1 and TRDJ1; 8 bases fit TRDD3. CDR3 size: 17 residues. The germline CDR1 and CDR2 sequences are TSWWSYY and QGS. V trimming: 7 bases; J trimming: 0 bases; junction bases outside the gene matches: 13. The CDR3 DNA reads TGTGCTCTTGTGCTTTCGCACTGGGGGCCCGACACCGATAAACTCATCTTT. This translates into CALVLSHWGPDTDKLIF.

This clone was counted between two and nine times. The chain uses TRDV1 and TRDJ1; weak D call: TRDD3 (5 bases). The germline V gene encodes CDR1 TSWWSYY and CDR2 QGS. The CDR3 runs to 15 residues. V dropped 4 bases and J dropped 4 bases, with 16 bases sitting between them. CDR3 DNA sequence: TGTGCTCTTGGGGCTCCAAGCGGGGGGCACGATAAACTCATCTTT. This codes for CALGAPSGGHDKLIF.

This clone is medium-sized. V is TRDV1 and J is TRDJ1; no clear D. The CDR3 runs to 16 residues. Trimming stripped 1 base from V and 0 bases from J, with 12 bases between. CDR1 is TSWWSYY and CDR2 is QGS in the germline V gene. CDR3 in DNA: TGTGCTCTTGGGGAACGCCTGATAGGGTACACCGATAAACTCATCTTT. This translates into CALGERLIGYTDKLIF.

This clone was picked up a small number of times. The gene calls are TRDV1 and TRDJ1; 12 bases fit TRDD3. Trimming at V came to 1 base and at J to 10 bases, leaving 16 bases not matched to a gene. Germline V gene sequence: CDR1 TSWWSYY, CDR2 QGS. The CDR3 has 18 amino acids. The chain's CDR3 is CALGERVLLGDTRPGLIF. CDR3 bases: TGTGCTCTTGGGGAACGGGTACTTCTGGGGGATACGCGTCCGGGACTCATCTTT.

J is TRDJ3 and V is TRDV2; TRDD3 agrees at 10 bases. Since TCRdb gives no J gene, matching the DNA to germline was used here to assign it. Trimming cost V 3 bases and J 0 bases; bases outside gene matches: 4. CDR1 GEAIGNYY and CDR2 EKD come from the germline V gene. The CDR3 is 18 amino acids. The CDR3 sequence: CACDVLGDLSWDTRQMFF. Written as DNA, the CDR3 is TGTGCCTGTGACGTACTGGGGGATCTCTCCTGGGACACCCGACAGATGTTTTTC.

The V gene is TRDV1, the J gene TRDJ1, with D tentatively TRDD3 (6 bases). V was shortened by 0 bases and J by 4 bases, with 15 bases between the two germline ends. CDR1 is TSWWSYY and CDR2 is QGS in the germline V gene. This CDR3 region has 16 residues. As DNA, the CDR3 is TGTGCTCTTGGGGAACTTTCGATGGATGGGGGCGATAAACTCATCTTT. Protein product: CALGELSMDGGDKLIF.

V usage is TRDV1 and J usage is TRDJ1, with D perhaps matching TRDD3 (5 bases). The CDR3 extends over 13 amino acids. V was clipped by 2 bases and J by 7 bases, with 11 bases between them. The germline gives CDR1 TSWWSYY, CDR2 QGS. The CDR3 spells CALGESFWGKLIF. The CDR3 nucleotides are TGTGCTCTTGGGGAATCGTTTTGGGGTAAACTCATCTTT.

This clone was found a few times. The junction shows a germline mismatch at one end, possibly a read error. V is TRDV1 and J is TRDJ1, with 8 bases lining up with TRDD3. CDR3 length: 21 amino acids. Per the germline V gene, CDR1 is TSWWSYY and CDR2 is QGS. CDR3 loop: CALGESVGWGIPRVYTDKLIF. Here the CDR3 DNA reads TGCGCTCTTGGGGAATCTGTAGGTTGGGGGATTCCCCGTGTGTACACCGATAAACTCATCTTT.

V is TRDV2 and J is TRDJ1; 12 bases are a match to TRDD3. CDR1 is GEAIGNYY, CDR2 EKD, per germline. The J segment lost 0 bases and the V segment lost 2 bases, leaving 12 bases of the junction unmatched. The CDR3 length is 19 residues. CDR3 coding DNA: TGTGCCTGTGACAGACTGTACTGGGGGATACAGTTGGACACCGATAAACTCATCTTT. This codes for CACDRLYWGIQLDTDKLIF.

This clone was seen a few times. The rearrangement uses TRDV2 and TRDJ1; 11 bases are shared with TRDD3. The CDR3 spans 19 residues. V shed 3 bases, J shed 3 bases, and the junction held 17 bases outside the gene matches. Germline V gene sequence: CDR1 GEAIGNYY, CDR2 EKD. This CDR3 reads CACDLGDTGLGPCADKLIF. CDR3 nucleotides: TGTGCCTGTGACCTGGGGGATACAGGTCTGGGCCCATGCGCCGATAAACTCATCTTT.

There are a few counts of this clone. This chain uses TRDV1 with TRDJ1; D might be TRDD3 (6 bases). Trimming stripped 2 bases from V and 2 bases from J, with 12 bases between. This CDR3 has 15 residues. Germline values: CDR1 TSWWSYY, CDR2 QGS. The DNA of the CDR3 is TGTGCTCTTGGGGAAGAATCCGGGGATACCGATAAACTCATCTTT. Its translation: CALGEESGDTDKLIF.